This T cell receptor (beta chain) was identified during a study of blood T cells in healthy people across ages. Looking at the study overall: Using template switching, researchers captured about one barcoded beta molecule for each two T cells. Findings of the study overall: Long-lived donors exceeded aged donors in naive CD4+ cells and diversity.

This clonotype was found a few times. What it binds is not known. With a J-beta primer mix and a sample-barcoded 5' primer, a second PCR ran roughly 6 to 11 cycles. Template switching added a 12-random-nucleotide identifier to every cDNA molecule. TCRdb used MiXCR to reprocess the 5' RACE reads, holding one entry per CDR3 protein. The sample lists 800,000 to 950,000 distinct CDR3 sequences; 35% to 40% were seen once. The germline V gene has CDR1 MDHEN and CDR2 SYDVKM. The V segment lost 3 bases and the J segment 2 bases; nucleotides outside the gene matches: 7. CDR3 length: 15 amino acids. The study isolated at least 7 million PBMCs from each sample.

The V and J genes are TRBV28 and TRBJ2-7, with 7 positions matching TRBD2. This clonotype was sampled from a man younger than 30 in good health. The source material was blood. The CDR3 protein is CASSLGGQDPYEQYF. The CDR3 DNA reads TGTGCCAGCAGTTTGGGAGGGCAGGATCCCTACGAGCAGTACTTC.